Listed here are 9 T cell receptor beta chains from one sample, sequenced in a study of cytomegalovirus exposure and HLA in healthy donors. The protocol was immunoSEQ multiplex PCR, while the TCRdb copy is restricted to in-frame clones and leaves out a portion. The sample contains 90,000 or so clones, 85% of which appear only once. Sequenced: PBMCs. These receptors were taken from a young man in good health and CMV-seropositive.

The V and J genes are TRBV7-8 and TRBJ1-1, with D perhaps matching TRBD1 (6 bases). This CDR3 contains 14 residues. From germline, CDR1 is SGHVS and CDR2 FQNEAQ. V was clipped by 5 bases and J by 0 bases, with 10 bases between them. CDR3: CASSLQGLNTEAFF. For the CDR3, the DNA is TGTGCCAGCAGCCTCCAGGGGCTGAACACTGAAGCTTTCTTT.

The chain joins TRBV5-4 to TRBJ1-2; the D is unclear. The CDR3 is made up of 13 amino acids. V lost 3 bases and J lost 2, with 8 bases in between. Germline loops: CDR1 SGHNT, CDR2 YYREEE (reference sequence). The CDR3, as DNA: TGTGCCAGCAGCTCTCCGGAGAACTATGGCTACACCTTC. This sequence encodes CASSSPENYGYTF.

This rearrangement joins TRBV7-9 to TRBJ2-3; D gene uncertain. From germline, CDR1 is SEHNR and CDR2 FQNEAQ (reference sequence). The CDR3 consists of 13 residues. Trimming removed 8 bases from V and 0 bases from J, with 9 bases in between. The CDR3 reads CASCHGSTDTQYF. The CDR3 DNA is TGTGCCAGCTGCCACGGGAGCACAGATACGCAGTATTTT.

The chain combines TRBV6-1 with TRBJ2-7; 7 bases map to TRBD1. J lost 3 bases, V lost 2 bases, and 4 bases had no gene match. The CDR3 covers 14 residues. Germline V gives CDR1 MNHNS, CDR2 SASEGT. The CDR3 loop is CASSERQGVYEQYF. The CDR3 nucleotides are TGTGCCAGCAGTGAACGGCAGGGGGTCTACGAGCAGTACTTC.

The rearrangement uses TRBV4-2 and TRBJ2-5, with D possibly TRBD1 on 5 matching bases. Per the germline V gene, CDR1 is LGHNA and CDR2 is YNFKEQ. V was shortened by 4 bases and J by 4 bases, with 13 bases between the two germline ends. CDR3 size: 14 residues. The CDR3 DNA sequence: TGTGCCAGCAGCCCCATGCCAGGGTTAGAGACCCAGTACTTC. Its translation is CASSPMPGLETQYF.

The gene calls are TRBV29-1 and TRBJ1-2, with 7 bases that match TRBD1. The CDR3 is 15 amino acids. Germline-derived CDR1 and CDR2 are SQVTM and ANQGSEA. With V trimmed by 4 bases and J by 0 bases, 8 bases remained unmatched. CDR3 nucleotides: TGCAGCGTTGTCGGGACAGCAACTACTAACTATGGCTACACCTTC. Its translation: CSVVGTATTNYGYTF.

This clone appeared a single time. This sequence joins TRBV7-2 and TRBJ1-1; 8 positions match TRBD1. The ends lost 4 bases at V and 4 bases at J; junction bases unmatched: 2. The CDR3 consists of 13 residues. In germline, CDR1 is SGHTA, CDR2 FQGNSA. CDR3 residues: CASSSDRGTEAFF. In DNA form, the CDR3 reads TGTGCCAGCAGCTCAGACAGGGGCACTGAAGCTTTCTTT.

This chain connects TRBV5-1 to TRBJ2-7; 11 bases fit TRBD2. The germline CDR1 and CDR2 sequences are SGHRS and YFSETQ. The junction had 12 bases not matched to a gene; V was cut back by 5 bases and J by 5 bases. The CDR3 has 16 residues. Here the CDR3 DNA reads TGCGCCAGCAGACCTTTAGCGGGAGGGAGTTTTCACGAGCAGTACTTC. Translating gives CASRPLAGGSFHEQYF.

CDR3 nucleotides: TGCGCCAGCAGCTTGGGGGGGCCTGGGGCCAACGTCCTGACTTTC. Translation gives CASSLGGPGANVLTF. J is TRBJ2-6 and V is TRBV5-1; tentative D call: TRBD1 (6 bases). Germline CDR1 SGHRS, CDR2 YFSETQ. The CDR3 runs to 15 residues. Trimming pared 0 bases from V and 2 bases from J, leaving 6 bases between.